These 8 T cell receptor beta chains share one sample of origin, sequenced in a study of OX40 agonist ivuxolimab in advanced cancers. Only in-frame clones appear in the TCRdb table, and some are missing; sequencing was by immunoSEQ multiplex PCR. The table lists 25,000 or so clones, around 78% of them singletons, with around 18% in the top ten. The source material was CD4+ or CD8+ T cells sorted from blood, sampled in a trial of the OX40 agonist ivuxolimab. These receptors all stem from an adult with an advanced solid tumor such as melanoma, head and neck, liver or kidney cancer.

The J gene is TRBJ2-1, the V gene TRBV7-2; D perhaps matches TRBD2 (5 bases). Trimming cost V 1 base and J 0 bases, with 16 bases left between them. Germline CDR1 reads SGHTA; CDR2 reads FQGNSA. The CDR3 contains 18 residues. This chain's CDR3 is CASSLVSGIGSSYNEQFF. The CDR3 coding sequence is TGTGCCAGCAGCTTAGTGTCCGGGATAGGAAGCTCCTACAATGAGCAGTTCTTC.

The chain uses TRBV13 and TRBJ2-7, with 8 bases lining up with TRBD1. The germline gives CDR1 PRHDT, CDR2 FYEKMQ (reference sequence). V lost 3 bases to trimming and J lost 4 bases; unmatched junction nucleotides: 5. CDR3 length equals 14 residues. Written as DNA, the CDR3 is TGTGCCAGCAGCTTTGGACAGGGAAGGTACGAGCAGTACTTC. This translates into CASSFGQGRYEQYF.

The chain recombines TRBV7-6 with TRBJ2-5; D is unclear. The CDR3 has 14 amino acids. Germline-derived CDR1 and CDR2 are SGHVS and FNYEAQ. The V end lost 2 bases, the J end lost 0 bases, and 7 bases lay between the germline ends. CDR3 DNA sequence: TGTGCCAGCAGCTTAAGAAGGTACCAAGAGACCCAGTACTTC. Its translation: CASSLRRYQETQYF.

The V gene is TRBV29-1, the J gene TRBJ2-2; tentative D call: TRBD1 (6 bases). The CDR3 loop spans 15 amino acids. Germline CDR1 reads SQVTM; CDR2 reads ANQGSEA. V shed 3 bases and J shed 7 bases, with 18 bases lying between them. DNA for the CDR3: TGCAGCGTTGAGGAGACAGGCCGGCCCATCGGGGAGCTGTTTTTT. Its translation is CSVEETGRPIGELFF.

The rearrangement uses TRBV6-1 and TRBJ1-1, with D unresolved. The CDR3 has 13 amino acids. Trimming took 3 bases from V and 0 from J, leaving 5 bases between them. The V gene's germline CDR1 is MNHNS and CDR2 SASEGT. CDR3 bases: TGTGCCAGCAGTGAGGGCGTGAACACTGAAGCTTTCTTT. Translated: CASSEGVNTEAFF.

This clone was observed a few times. The CDR3: CASRTTEGGANVLTF. The CDR3 bases are TGTGCCAGCAGGACCACGGAGGGGGGGGCCAACGTCCTGACTTTC. The rearrangement uses TRBV6-5 and TRBJ2-6; D possibly corresponds to TRBD2 (6 bases). Germline CDR1 and CDR2: MNHEY and SVGAGI. This CDR3 is 15 amino acids long. Trimming stripped 6 bases from V and 4 bases from J, with 13 bases between.

The gene calls are TRBV9 and TRBJ2-1; no reliable D call. Germline values: CDR1 SGDLS, CDR2 YYNGEE. The CDR3 loop spans 15 amino acids. The ends were cut back, 0 bases at V and 5 bases at J, with 12 bases in the middle. CDR3 loop: CASSVEPAWDNEQFF. The DNA of the CDR3 is TGTGCCAGCAGCGTAGAGCCAGCTTGGGACAATGAGCAGTTCTTC.

The rearrangement uses TRBV28 and TRBJ1-5; no reliable D call. The ends were cut back, 8 bases at V and 5 bases at J, with 25 bases in the middle. This CDR3 has 17 residues. From germline, CDR1 is MDHEN and CDR2 SYDVKM. The CDR3 nucleotides read TGTGCCAGCGGGTGGGTCGGAAGGGCGGGCGGAGATCAGCCCCAGCATTTT. Translating it yields CASGWVGRAGGDQPQHF.